This TCR beta chain was captured by sequencing in a study of Ad26.COV2.S vaccination and SARS-CoV-2 variants (TCRdb year 2021). Broadly, across the study: Vaccine-arm donors came from COV1001, a multicentre, randomized, double-blind, placebo-controlled phase I-IIa trial of Ad26.COV2.S in healthy adults. Ad26.COV2.S was administered intramuscularly at a dose of 5x10^10 or 1x10^11 viral particles, either as one shot or as two shots given 56 days apart. Sequencing of the TCRbeta repertoire served to evaluate the specificity and breadth of SARS-CoV-2-reactive T cell receptors following Ad26.COV2.S vaccination. A total of approximately 32 samples were included in the TCR-sequenced set, comprising about 20 Ad26.COV2.S vaccine recipients, 5 placebo recipients and 8 SARS-CoV-2 convalescent individuals. Participants in the trial were split at random into five groups of five each, receiving low-dose or high-dose Ad26.COV2.S once or twice, or else placebo on both occasions. Investigators remained blinded to trial group allocation during experiments and outcome assessment. On the study overall, not on this receptor specifically: Ad26.COV2.S recipients had higher spike-specific TCR breadth than placebo recipients (P = 0.0014). The study was not powered for comparison of responses between vaccine doses or regimens. Vaccine and placebo recipients had comparable non-spike TCR breadth, which fits with the vaccine containing only spike. After vaccination, substantial breadth of spike-specific CD8+ and CD4+ T cell responses was reported. According to the authors, total T cell responses may have been underestimated by the TCR breadth and depth analyses.

This clone was seen just once. There is no known antigen for this receptor. There are no base qualities to consult, and no much larger clone falls within one base. This specimen's treatment or condition label, per the study, means: around 19 received Ad26.COV2.S at low or high dose, single or two shots; roughly 5 received placebo; per-sample allocation not given. Repertoires of vaccine and placebo recipients were sequenced from samples collected on day 63 after the first injection. Cohort 1b enrolled about two dozen adults aged 18-55 years at a single site in Boston, USA, between 29 July and 7 August 2020. Ad26.COV2.S was a replication-incompetent adenovirus type 26 vector expressing a prefusion-stabilized SARS-CoV-2 spike protein from the original Wuhan strain. The immunoSEQ Assay was used to sequence TCRbeta CDR3 regions. After extraction, genomic DNA underwent amplification by bias-controlled multiplex PCR, followed by high-throughput sequencing. In the original analysis: Collapsing and filtering of sequences were performed to quantify the absolute abundance of each unique TCRbeta CDR3 region. T cell fraction was estimated by normalizing TCRbeta template counts to usable DNA, with usable DNA measured through amplification of reference genes found in all nucleated cells. Repertoire TCRs were annotated as SARS-CoV-2-specific by exact matching of V gene, CDR3 amino acid sequence and J gene to a known reactive TCR set. The reference SARS-CoV-2 TCR set was derived from MIRA and filtered for enrichment in COVID-19-positive ImmuneCODE repertoires, a step that removed public or cross-reactive TCRs. Using the MIRA antigens, annotated TCRs were further analysed by specific ORF or by position within an ORF. Breadth was defined as annotated unique rearrangements over total unique productive rearrangements; depth was the summed frequency of those rearrangements. Two-sided Wilcoxon rank-sum tests were used to compare TCR breadth between groups. Here the immuneACCESS table is served through TCRdb, limited to in-frame sequences with V and J called. Missing clones are a known gap in these copies; in checked studies unresolved V genes cover under half, and the rest lacks a known reason. The D gene and trimming were derived from the DNA, and the V and J assignments and clone size from that table. Within this sample are hundreds of thousands of clones, with 70% to 90% of them counted one time only. The ten largest make up nearly 1.5% of the sample.

Trimming costs V 3 bases and J 6 bases, and their ends lie 11 bases apart. The CDR3 runs 13 residues from the cysteine to the phenylalanine. Only CDR3 DNA remains: 39 bases, in frame from the first base. In the germline V gene, CDR1 corresponds to MDHEN and CDR2 to SYDVKM. This sequence was found in a person between 18 and 65 years old who received the Ad26.COV2.S COVID-19 vaccine or a placebo. The chain joins TRBV28 to TRBJ1-2; a tentative D match to TRBD1 spans 6 bases. The source was peripheral blood, collected in a trial of Ad26.COV2.S vaccine versus placebo. The nucleotide sequence reads as follows: TGTGCCAGCAGTTTCCAGGGGAGGAATGGCTACACCTTC. Its protein is CASSFQGRNGYTF.